This TCR beta chain is from a study of control samples from healthy donors and cancer patients. CDR1 is SGHTA, CDR2 FQGTGA, per germline. V gave up 4 bases and J gave up 6 bases; unmatched junction bases: 3. This CDR3 is built from 14 residues. Assay: immunoSEQ multiplex PCR; the TCRdb copy retains only in-frame clones and omits some. The repertoire includes about 170,000 clones, roughly 91% of them detected once, and more than 1.3% sits in the top ten. The receptor was derived from a woman under 40 in good health. The chain uses TRBV7-3 and TRBJ2-3; TRBD2 aligns across 11 bases. The sequencing input was blood. The CDR3 sequence is CASSSLAGDDTQYF. As DNA, the CDR3 is TGTGCCAGCAGCTCACTAGCGGGAGATGATACGCAGTATTTT. The full variable domain, rest sourced from reference TRBV7-3 and TRBJ2-3, is GAGVSQTPSNKVTEKGKYVELRCDPISGHTALYWYRQSLGQGPEFLIYFQGTGAADDSGLPNDRFFAVRPEGSVSTLKIQRTERGDSAVYLCASSSLAGDDTQYFGPGTRLTVL.